The entry that follows covers one T cell receptor beta chain sequence. Antigen: not known. The sample comes from a study of shared clonotypes between healthy human individuals. Study-level information: Researchers assigned three CD4 naive, three CD4 memory, two CD8 naive and one CD8 memory plate to each donor. Study-wide results and limits: The expectation was that sequencing depth would affect clonotype sharing among donors. A generally larger estimated richness was seen in naive subsets than in memory subsets.

Germline-derived CDR1 and CDR2 are ENHRY and SYGVKD. The trim removed 7 bases at V and 6 bases at J, leaving 6 bases unmatched. The CDR3 covers 15 residues. How the authors handled the data: Junction-only sequences produced by ImmunoSEQ had no quality scores, so filtering differed. Profiled with immunoSEQ multiplex PCR; TCRdb holds only in-frame clones, not every one. For V, J and clone size, that table is used; D and trimming come from the DNA. The table shows almost 750,000 clones, with 72% occurring only once. The sample taken for sequencing was memory CD4+ T cells sorted from blood. Subset here: CD45RA-negative fraction. The chain joins TRBV10-3 to TRBJ2-1; 13 bases are shared with TRBD2. The sequence derives from a woman in her 30s in good health. The CDR3 spells CAIKRTSGSGNEQFF. CDR3 coding DNA: TGTGCCATCAAAAGGACTAGCGGGAGCGGCAATGAGCAGTTCTTC.